A single sample is the source of the 5 T cell receptor beta chains below, sequenced in a study of T cell changes during pregnancy in multiple sclerosis. Sequencing was performed with immunoSEQ multiplex PCR; in TCRdb, only in-frame clones are kept and a portion is missing. The sample includes 79,000 or so clones, over 85% of them seen just once. The sample consisted of CD4+ T cells from peripheral blood mononuclear cells, taken before pregnancy. The origin of the receptors is a female donor with multiple sclerosis, enrolled in a pregnancy study.

The V gene is TRBV9, the J gene TRBJ2-3; D is perhaps TRBD1 (7 bases). The germline V and J ends were trimmed by 4 bases and 11 bases, with 14 bases remaining between them. Germline V gives CDR1 SGDLS, CDR2 YYNGEE. The CDR3 is made up of 12 amino acids. The CDR3: CASSPQGGVQYF. CDR3 DNA: TGTGCCAGCAGCCCCCAGGGGGGCGTGCAGTATTTT.

V and J are TRBV30 and TRBJ1-2; D is unclear. The CDR3 spans 16 residues. Trimming removed 0 bases at V and 0 bases at J, with 14 bases between. Germline CDR1 GTSNPN, CDR2 SVGIG (reference sequence). CDR3 amino acids: CAWSVSVLRTNYGYTF. CDR3 sequence (DNA): TGTGCCTGGAGTGTATCCGTTTTGAGGACTAACTATGGCTACACCTTC.

A note on this clone: A read error may produce the germline difference seen at one junction end. Other nucleotide sequences from this sample produce the same CDR3. The V gene is TRBV27, the J gene TRBJ2-2, with D maybe TRBD2 (7 bases). Germline values: CDR1 MNHEY, CDR2 SMNVEV (reference sequence). This CDR3 contains 16 residues. CDR3 loop: CASSLSGGGLTGELFF. The CDR3 nucleotides are TGTGCCAGCAGTTTATCAGGGGGAGGGCTCACCGGGGAGCTATTTTTT.

The V and J genes are TRBV4-2 and TRBJ2-1, with D maybe TRBD1 (5 bases). Germline V gene sequence: CDR1 LGHNA, CDR2 YNFKEQ. The CDR3 is made up of 17 amino acids. Trimming took off 4 bases at V and 0 bases at J, with 16 bases between the two ends. The CDR3 nucleotides are TGTGCCAGCAGCCTCTACAGGTCGGAGAGCTCCTACAATGAGCAGTTCTTC. It translates to CASSLYRSESSYNEQFF.

This chain uses TRBV5-4 with TRBJ1-1; the match to TRBD1 covers 12 bases. This CDR3 region has 17 residues. Per the germline V gene, CDR1 is SGHNT and CDR2 is YYREEE (reference sequence). The V gene end was trimmed by 4 bases and the J gene end by 2 bases; junction bases not matched to a gene: 9. For the CDR3, the DNA is TGTGCCAGCAGCACGCCCCGGGACAGGGGGCGCAACACTGAAGCTTTCTTT. Its protein product is CASSTPRDRGRNTEAFF.